Included here is one T cell receptor (beta chain) sequence, with context. The source of the sample is a study of control samples from healthy donors and cancer patients. Using immunoSEQ multiplex PCR, the repertoire was profiled, and TCRdb retains in-frame clones only, with some absent. The sample lists some 39,000 clones, around 88% occurring once. This CDR3 has 13 residues. V was cut by 7 bases and J by 6 bases, with 15 bases left in between. Looked up from germline, CDR1 is MNHEY and CDR2 is SVGEGT. Specimen: PBMCs. This TCR derives from a woman aged 60-75 years with lung cancer. The J gene is TRBJ1-1, the V gene TRBV6-2 or TRBV6-3, with D uncertain. The CDR3 DNA sequence: TGTGCCAGCAACCCGGGTCGTGGTGCTGAAGCTTTCTTT. Translation: CASNPGRGAEAFF.